What follows describes a single TCR beta chain. Its specific antigen is unknown. This clone may be a read error of a much larger clone one base away. The germline V gene encodes CDR1 SGHAT and CDR2 FQDESV (reference sequence). V is trimmed back by 5 bases and J by 15 bases, and the junction contains 12 bases that no gene match accounts for. The CDR3 measures 13 amino acids from cysteine to phenylalanine. Only the CDR3 part of the read is kept: 39 bases, read in frame from the first base. The data were taken from a study of T cells in Graves' hyperthyroidism and ophthalmopathy (dated by TCRdb to about 2019). Notes on the research overall: Peripheral blood samples were taken at the time of initial diagnosis, prior to any treatment. To identify TCR V-J signatures that set the groups apart, the researchers used a discovery cohort of more than 95 patients, made up of 40 to 45 with Graves' ophthalmopathy and 55 to 65 with stable Graves' hyperthyroidism. Whether ophthalmopathy could be predicted prospectively was tested in an independent validation cohort made up of 18 to 20 hyperthyroidism patients plus 17 patients who later progressed to ophthalmopathy. For training and testing, the approximately 92 patients in the discovery cohort were randomly divided in a 7:3 ratio. The study also compared thyroid tissue and blood T-cell repertoires from about six Graves' hyperthyroidism patients. After blood sampling, hyperthyroidism patients were treated with methimazole at a starting dose of 30 mg daily, and ophthalmopathy patients were treated with high-dose intravenous methylprednisolone. The paper reports TCR Vbeta CDR3 sequencing of approximately 140 peripheral blood samples: some 44 ophthalmopathy, about 75 hyperthyroidism and around 17 progressor patients. Summary of the overall study and its limitations: Blood samples also contained most of the expanded thyroid clonotypes (frequency above 0.001), which suggests that blood repertoires may reflect thyroid immune responses. Ophthalmopathy was separated from stable hyperthyroidism by a 13 V-J signature model, with approximately 89% sensitivity and around 81% specificity obtained in cross-validation and 80%/75% obtained in testing. Sample size was not statistically predetermined, and investigators were not blinded to group allocation. In validation, progression to ophthalmopathy was predicted by the model with 70.59% sensitivity and just over 72% specificity, a median of approximately 7.1 months before onset.

The TCR beta CDR3 regions were amplified from the RNA transcripts. For the first round of RT-PCR on the TCR CDR3, the HTBI primer set was used together with the Qiagen OneStep RT-PCR kit. A second multiplex PCR round built the libraries, followed by size selection and purification. Paired-end sequencing of the libraries was performed with 100 bp reads on an Illumina HiSeq2000. As for the original processing: SOAPnuke was used to process the raw data, throwing out any read that contained adapters or uncalled bases, had a mean Phred below 15, or lacked an exact constant-primer or identifier match. High-quality paired reads were merged with COPE v1.2.5, and unique nucleotide sequences were defined as clonotypes. Clonotypes were aligned to IMGT TRBV, TRBD and TRBJ reference segments using MiTCR v1.1. Only V-J combinations with frequency above 0.0001, covering about 99% of repertoires, were analysed. A TCS score was defined as the ratio of F50 (clonal expansion) to E x V (chaos), with BLOSUM62-based TCRdist applied between CDR3 peptides within each V-J. Welch's t-statistics and random forest reduced around 520 V-J features to roughly 13, which were used in a naive Bayes classifier (R e1071). Using fastp at Q25 and MiXCR, TCRdb reprocessed the public reads and kept productive beta chains. Each entry is one CDR3 protein sequence, shown with its most common DNA and genes. The V and J calls here are based on TCRdb, not the publication. A total of 600,000 or so distinct CDR3 sequences appear in this sample, about 14% of them only once. The ten largest clonotypes hold roughly an eighth of the sample.

Moderately to severely active disease, a Clinical Activity Score of at least 3, a NOSPECS grade of at least 4, and a duration under 3 months were present in ophthalmopathy patients. Patients with uncontrolled infections, other autoimmune diseases, pregnancy or lactation were excluded. Diagnoses were based on clinical symptoms, serum thyroxine and TRAb, thyroid ultrasound and orbital computed tomography. PBMCs were separated from under 12 ml of fresh peripheral blood using Ficoll-Paque density gradient centrifugation. Total RNA was extracted with Trizol reagent, and quality was checked on an Agilent 2100 Bioanalyzer.

Sequenced input: blood. Recombination joined TRBV11-1 with TRBJ2-1; the central 8 bases match TRBD2. The receptor was isolated from a woman in her 50s with Graves' ophthalmopathy. At the DNA level, the sequence is TGTGCCAGCAGCCTAACCGGGACTAGGGTACCGTTCTTC. This gives the protein CASSLTGTRVPFF.